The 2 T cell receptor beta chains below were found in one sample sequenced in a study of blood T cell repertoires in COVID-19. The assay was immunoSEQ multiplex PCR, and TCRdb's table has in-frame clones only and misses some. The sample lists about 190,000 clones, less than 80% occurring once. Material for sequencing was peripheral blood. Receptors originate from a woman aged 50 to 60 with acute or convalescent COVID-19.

CDR3 residues: CASSIPGSGYYGYTF. The CDR3 nucleotides read TGTGCCAGTAGTATTCCCGGTTCAGGCTACTATGGCTACACCTTC. The genes are TRBV19 and TRBJ1-2; D is unclear. V was trimmed by 3 bases and J by 3 bases, leaving 14 bases between them. There are 15 residues in the CDR3. From germline, CDR1 is LNHDA and CDR2 SQIVND (reference sequence).

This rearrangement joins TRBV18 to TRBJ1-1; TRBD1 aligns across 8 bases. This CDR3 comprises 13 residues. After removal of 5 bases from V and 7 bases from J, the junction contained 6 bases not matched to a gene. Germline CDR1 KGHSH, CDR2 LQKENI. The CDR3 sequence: CASSFGQGSEAFF. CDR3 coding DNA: TGTGCCAGCTCATTCGGACAGGGAAGTGAAGCTTTCTTT.